One and the same sample provided the 4 T cell receptor beta chains below, sequenced in a study of cytomegalovirus exposure and HLA in healthy donors. The primer mix had 60 Vbeta and 13 Jbeta primers. The assay was immunoSEQ multiplex PCR, and TCRdb's table has in-frame clones only and misses some. The sample has roughly 150,000 clones, approximately 80% seen once. Sequencing was performed on PBMCs. All receptors derive from a male donor in good health and CMV-seronegative.

This sequence joins TRBV18 and TRBJ2-5; D unresolved. Trimming cost V 3 bases and J 5 bases, with 13 bases left between them. This CDR3 region has 14 residues. Germline V gene sequence: CDR1 KGHSH, CDR2 LQKENI. In DNA, the CDR3 is TGTGCCAGCTCACCTAATTCGGTGTACGAGACCCAGTACTTC. Residues: CASSPNSVYETQYF.

This clone was seen a few times. In DNA form, the CDR3 reads TGTGCCAGCAGTTACGACGGGACAGGAGACTCCTACGAGCAGTACTTC. Amino acid sequence: CASSYDGTGDSYEQYF. The gene calls are TRBV2 and TRBJ2-7, with 8 nucleotides matching TRBD1. The CDR3 loop spans 16 amino acids. Looked up from germline, CDR1 is SNHLY and CDR2 is FYNNEI. V lost 5 bases and J lost 0; bases outside the gene matches: 9. Combining the CDR3 with reference TRBV2 and TRBJ2-7 gives the whole variable domain EPEVTQTPSHQVTQMGQEVILRCVPISNHLYFYWYRQILGQKVEFLVSFYNNEISEKSEIFDDQFSVERPDGSNFTLKIRSTKLEDSAMYFCASSYDGTGDSYEQYFGPGTRLTVT.

The rearrangement links TRBV19 to TRBJ1-2; 7 bases line up with TRBD1. Germline V gene data show CDR1 as LNHDA and CDR2 as SQIVND (reference sequence). V was pared by 7 bases and J by 6 bases, with 8 bases of the junction left unmatched. The CDR3 extends over 13 amino acids. Written as DNA, the CDR3 is TGTGCCAGTAAAAGGGACAGACTTAATGGCTACACCTTC. Residues: CASKRDRLNGYTF.

The chain recombines TRBV7-9 with TRBJ2-7, with TRBD2 identical over 13 bases. Per germline, CDR1 SEHNR and CDR2 FQNEAQ (reference sequence). The CDR3 has 15 residues. The trim removed 6 bases at V and 1 base at J, leaving 3 bases unmatched. CDR3 sequence reads: CASRPGLAGSYEQYF. In DNA, the CDR3 is TGTGCCAGCAGACCGGGACTAGCGGGGTCCTACGAGCAGTACTTC.